The rows below give T cell receptor beta chains drawn from one sample of a study of cytomegalovirus exposure and HLA in healthy donors. Sequencing used immunoSEQ multiplex PCR; TCRdb keeps in-frame clones, though not all of them. The sample includes 150,000 or so clones, about 85% seen only once; the top ten take roughly 2.2%. What was sequenced was PBMCs. The receptors here all came from a man aged 18 to 35 in good health and CMV-seropositive. CDR3s include the opening cysteine and the closing phenylalanine or tryptophan. The D gene is left open where the match is weak. The size of a clone is reported for some rows only, either as once, few or many, or as a class for expanded clones.

v_gene	d_gene	j_gene	abundance	CDR3aa	CDR3nt
TRBV4-3	TRBD2	TRBJ2-1	NA	CASSQEARAGGAYNEQFF	TGCGCCAGCAGCCAAGAGGCGCGGGCCGGGGGGGCCTACAATGAGCAGTTCTTC
TRBV7-6	TRBD1	TRBJ1-4	NA	CASSSGGGTEKLFF	TGTGCCAGCAGCTCGGGAGGGGGCACTGAAAAACTGTTTTTT
TRBV18	TRBD2	TRBJ2-3	NA	CASSLLVAGGTDTQYF	TGTGCCAGCTCACTACTTGTAGCGGGGGGCACAGATACGCAGTATTTT
TRBV13	NA	TRBJ1-3	NA	CASSLAPGGAINF	TGTGCCAGCAGCTTAGCGCCGGGGGGCGCCATCAATTTT
TRBV6-1	TRBD1	TRBJ1-5	NA	CASSGLDRGGQPQHF	TGTGCCAGCAGTGGCCTCGACAGGGGAGGTCAGCCCCAGCATTTT
TRBV9	TRBD1	TRBJ1-3	NA	CASSYGQGALGNTIYF	TGTGCCAGCAGCTACGGACAGGGGGCTCTTGGAAACACCATATATTTT
TRBV6-5	NA	TRBJ1-2	NA	CASSYSTRYGYTF	TGTGCCAGCAGTTACTCGACACGCTATGGCTACACCTTC
TRBV27	TRBD1	TRBJ1-2	NA	CASSNWDRANGYTF	TGTGCCAGCAGTAATTGGGACAGGGCCAATGGCTACACCTTC
TRBV25-1	NA	TRBJ2-1	NA	CASSPTQLSYNEQFF	TGTGCCAGCAGTCCGACACAGCTCTCCTACAATGAGCAGTTCTTC
TRBV28	NA	TRBJ2-6	NA	CASINSGANVLTF	TGTGCCAGCATTAACTCTGGGGCCAACGTCCTGACTTTC
TRBV5-1	TRBD2	TRBJ2-7	few	CASSFGTSGPYEQYF	TGCGCCAGCAGCTTCGGGACTAGCGGCCCCTACGAGCAGTACTTC
TRBV5-6	NA	TRBJ2-3	NA	CASSFGLEPDTQYF	TGTGCCAGCAGCTTCGGATTGGAGCCAGATACGCAGTATTTT
TRBV5-1	NA	TRBJ1-1	NA	CASSWGGGTEAFF	TGCGCCAGCAGCTGGGGGGGTGGCACTGAAGCTTTCTTT
TRBV9	NA	TRBJ1-3	NA	CASSVYSGNTIYF	TGTGCCAGCAGCGTCTACTCTGGAAACACCATATATTTT
TRBV5-6	NA	TRBJ1-3	NA	CASSLGADNSGNTIYF	TGTGCCAGCAGCTTGGGAGCAGACAACTCTGGAAACACCATATATTTT
TRBV2	TRBD2	TRBJ2-2	NA	CASSDLAGNTGELFF	TGTGCCAGCAGTGACCTAGCGGGGAACACCGGGGAGCTGTTTTTT
TRBV30	NA	TRBJ1-1	few	CAGTQPMTPTMNTEAFF	TGTGCCGGTACTCAACCCATGACACCGACTATGAACACTGAAGCTTTCTTT
TRBV7-9	NA	TRBJ2-7	NA	CASSTTGYEQYF	TGTGCCAGCAGCACTACCGGGTACGAGCAGTACTTC
TRBV29-1	TRBD1	TRBJ2-4	NA	CSVGQDIQYF	TGCAGCGTGGGACAGGACATTCAGTACTTC
TRBV6-5	NA	TRBJ1-5	once	CASSPELSNQPQHF	TGTGCCAGCAGTCCGGAGCTTAGCAATCAGCCCCAGCATTTT
TRBV6-5	NA	TRBJ2-7	NA	CASTAPGSSYEQYF	TGTGCCAGCACCGCGCCGGGGAGCTCCTACGAGCAGTACTTC
TRBV30	TRBD2	TRBJ2-3	NA	CAWSVGLAGISSTDTQYF	TGTGCCTGGAGTGTAGGACTAGCGGGGATATCTAGCACAGATACGCAGTATTTT
TRBV9	TRBD1	TRBJ2-7	few	CASSQGGSSYEQYF	TGTGCCAGCAGCCAAGGGGGCAGCTCCTACGAGCAGTACTTC
TRBV6-1	TRBD1	TRBJ2-1	NA	CASRVARGLDEQFF	TGTGCCAGCAGAGTGGCCAGGGGGCTGGATGAGCAGTTCTTC
TRBV2	TRBD2	TRBJ2-1	NA	CASSVGLAGNNEQFF	TGTGCCAGCAGTGTGGGACTAGCGGGGAATAATGAGCAGTTCTTC